This is a list of T cell receptor beta chains from one sample in a study of blood T cell repertoires in COVID-19. Only in-frame clones appear in the TCRdb table, and some are missing; sequencing was by immunoSEQ multiplex PCR. The sample includes 150,000 to 200,000 clones, more than 70% of them seen just once. What was sequenced was peripheral blood. All receptors come from a woman aged 25 to 45 with acute or convalescent COVID-19. Both conserved end residues are part of each CDR3. A D gene is named only where the DNA matches it firmly. Only some rows state a clone size, as once, few, many or a class for expanded clones.

TRBV4-2	TRBJ1-1	NA	NA	TGTGCCAGCAGCCAAGACCAGGCAGGCAACACTGAAGCTTTCTTT	CASSQDQAGNTEAFF
TRBV19	TRBJ2-1	NA	NA	TGTGCCAGTAGTATCTTGCGTGAGCAGTTCTTC	CASSILREQFF
TRBV5-1	TRBJ1-1	NA	once	TGCGCCAGCAGCTATGACGGAGCTCAAGCTTTCTTT	CASSYDGAQAFF
TRBV18	TRBJ2-4	NA	NA	TGTGCCAGCTCATTAGTCGGGACACTGAAAAACATTCAGTACTTC	CASSLVGTLKNIQYF
TRBV29-1	TRBJ2-1	TRBD1	NA	TGCAGCGTCTCAGACAGGGGGTACTACAATGAGCAGTTCTTC	CSVSDRGYYNEQFF
TRBV7-9	TRBJ2-5	TRBD2	NA	TGTGCCAGCAGCTTATCACTAGCGGGGCAAGAGACCCAGTACTTC	CASSLSLAGQETQYF
TRBV6-5	TRBJ1-3	TRBD1	NA	TGTGCCAGCACCTGGGACAGGGTTACGAACACCATATATTTT	CASTWDRVTNTIYF
TRBV28	TRBJ2-7	NA	NA	TGTGCCACCCTTCGGGGGACAGACTACGAGCAGTACTTC	CATLRGTDYEQYF
TRBV5-5	TRBJ1-3	TRBD1	NA	TGTGCCAGCAAACCTACAGGGGGTGGAAACACCATATATTTT	CASKPTGGGNTIYF
TRBV27	TRBJ1-4	NA	NA	TGTGCCAGCAGTCCTCGAACTAATGAAAAACTGTTTTTT	CASSPRTNEKLFF
TRBV5-1	TRBJ1-5	NA	NA	TGCGCCAGCAGTCTGACGGTCGGGCAGCCCCAGCATTTT	CASSLTVGQPQHF
TRBV28	TRBJ1-1	TRBD1	NA	TGTGCCAGCAGTTCCCCGGGGACAGAGAGCATCACTGAAGCTTTCTTT	CASSSPGTESITEAFF
TRBV2	TRBJ2-7	TRBD1	NA	TGTGCCAGCAGTGAGCAGGGGGAGTACTACGAGCAGTACTTC	CASSEQGEYYEQYF
TRBV2	TRBJ1-3	TRBD1	many	TGTGCCAGCGTTGGGCCAGGGGGGAACACCATATATTTT	CASVGPGGNTIYF
TRBV12-3/TRBV12-4	TRBJ2-7	NA	NA	TGTGCCACCAAACGGGGGGCCGGTGAGCAGTACTTC	CATKRGAGEQYF
TRBV28	TRBJ1-2	TRBD1	once	TGTGCCAGCAGTTCAGGGGACAGTAACTATGGCTACACCTTC	CASSSGDSNYGYTF
TRBV2	TRBJ2-7	TRBD1	few	TGTGCCAGCAGTGACCCCGGGACAGTCACCTACGAGCAGTACTTC	CASSDPGTVTYEQYF
TRBV2	TRBJ2-7	NA	few	TGTGCCAGCGGTCCGGCTACAGACGAGCAGTACTTC	CASGPATDEQYF